This T cell receptor beta chain was identified during a study of cytomegalovirus exposure and HLA in healthy donors. Overall study results and limits: Donors were assumed by presence/absence analyses to have roughly uniform sequencing depth. It emerged from a later analysis that several of the most significant clusters appeared to be linked to common viral pathogens.

In the case of this clone: Its cognate antigen is unknown.

PCR involved 60 Vbeta and 13 Jbeta primers. This table comes from immunoSEQ multiplex PCR, and its TCRdb copy is limited to in-frame clones, with some not included. The data show fewer than 250,000 clones, around 77% seen once. Germline loops: CDR1 SGHRS, CDR2 YFSETQ. V was shortened by 2 bases and J by 5 bases, with 8 bases between the two germline ends. This CDR3 spans 13 amino acids. The chain uses TRBV5-1 and TRBJ2-4; the D gene is possibly TRBD1 (5 bases). The sequence derives from a woman under 30 in good health and CMV-seronegative. Material for sequencing was PBMCs. CDR3 bases: TGCGCCAGCAGCTTTGAAGGGGAAAACATTCAGTACTTC. Protein: CASSFEGENIQYF.